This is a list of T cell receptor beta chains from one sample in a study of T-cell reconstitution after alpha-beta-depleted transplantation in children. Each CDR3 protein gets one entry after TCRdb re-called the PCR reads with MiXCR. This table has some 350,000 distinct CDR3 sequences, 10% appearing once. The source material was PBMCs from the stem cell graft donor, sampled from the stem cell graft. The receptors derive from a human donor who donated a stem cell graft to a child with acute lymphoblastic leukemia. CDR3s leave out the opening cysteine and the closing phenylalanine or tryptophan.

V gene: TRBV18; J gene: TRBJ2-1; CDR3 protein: ASSPASGRNEQF
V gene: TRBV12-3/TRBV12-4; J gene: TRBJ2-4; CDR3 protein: ASSFGVAKNIQY
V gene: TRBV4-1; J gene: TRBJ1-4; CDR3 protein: ASSQPGQSEKLF
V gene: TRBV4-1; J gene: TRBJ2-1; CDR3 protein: ASSQDWTSLNEQF
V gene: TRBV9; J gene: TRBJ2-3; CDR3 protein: ASSVVGSSTDTQY
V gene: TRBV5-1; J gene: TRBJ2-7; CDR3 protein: ASSLDAYYEQY
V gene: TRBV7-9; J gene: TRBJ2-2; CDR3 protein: ASSSDTRAINTGELF
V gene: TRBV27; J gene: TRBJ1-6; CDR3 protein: ASSNLGGYNSPLH
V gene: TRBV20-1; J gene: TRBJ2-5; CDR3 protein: SASGQGKETQY
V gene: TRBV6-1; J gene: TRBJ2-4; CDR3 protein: ATTGFLAKNIQY
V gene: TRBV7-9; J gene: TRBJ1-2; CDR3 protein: ASSLDTKAGYGYT
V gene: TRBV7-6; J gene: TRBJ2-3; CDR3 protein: ATAADNTDTQY
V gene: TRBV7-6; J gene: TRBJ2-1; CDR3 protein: ASSLTIPYNEQF
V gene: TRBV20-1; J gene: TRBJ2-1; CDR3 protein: SARKSPTSSSGWGNEQF
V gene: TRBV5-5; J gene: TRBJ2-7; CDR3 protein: ASSLGYLTYEQY
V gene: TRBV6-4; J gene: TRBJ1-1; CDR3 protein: ASILKGAGTEAF
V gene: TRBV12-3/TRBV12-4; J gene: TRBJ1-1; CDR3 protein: ASSLSSGTEAF
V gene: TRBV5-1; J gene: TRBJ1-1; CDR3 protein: ASSLAVAMNTEAF
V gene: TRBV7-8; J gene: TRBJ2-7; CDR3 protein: ASSSRLAGFGDEQY
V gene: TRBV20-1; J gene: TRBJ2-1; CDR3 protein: SASGVARGQVNEQF
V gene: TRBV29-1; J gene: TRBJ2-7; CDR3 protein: SVEGANYEQY
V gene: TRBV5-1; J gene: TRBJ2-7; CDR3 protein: ASSVDRGQSYEQY
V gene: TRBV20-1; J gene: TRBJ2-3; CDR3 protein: SARTPGTGRTDTQY
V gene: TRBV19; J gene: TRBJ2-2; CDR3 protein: ASSIDSLTGELF
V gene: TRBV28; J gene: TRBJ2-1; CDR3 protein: ASRRAGTGYNEQF
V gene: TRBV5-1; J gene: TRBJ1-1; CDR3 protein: ASSLGTTGGEAF
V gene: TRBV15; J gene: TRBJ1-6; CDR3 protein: ATSRDQGADSPLH
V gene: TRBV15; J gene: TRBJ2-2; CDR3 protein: ATSGKTSGEPSTGELF
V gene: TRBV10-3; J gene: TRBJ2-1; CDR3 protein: ASGRDNEQF
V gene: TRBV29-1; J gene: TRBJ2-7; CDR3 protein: SVEGQSYEQY
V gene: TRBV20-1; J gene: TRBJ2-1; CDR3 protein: SARRATVYNEQF
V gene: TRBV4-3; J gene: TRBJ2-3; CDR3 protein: ASSQGLAGEKY
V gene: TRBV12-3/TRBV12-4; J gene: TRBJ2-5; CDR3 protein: ASSPKNLAGGPETQY
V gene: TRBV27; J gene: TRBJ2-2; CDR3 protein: ASNWQGANTGELF
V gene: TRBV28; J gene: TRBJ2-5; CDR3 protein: ASSLPRLQETQY
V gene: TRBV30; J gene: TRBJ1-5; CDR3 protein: AWGSYSNQPQH
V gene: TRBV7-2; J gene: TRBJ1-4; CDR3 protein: ASSGQAFNEKLF
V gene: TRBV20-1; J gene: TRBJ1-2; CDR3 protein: SAARGAEGYT
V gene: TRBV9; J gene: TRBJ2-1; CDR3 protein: ASSVGASGMGNEQF
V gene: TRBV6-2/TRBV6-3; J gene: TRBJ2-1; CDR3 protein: ASSYSGRAPDEQF
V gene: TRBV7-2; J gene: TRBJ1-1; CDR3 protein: ASSQRGGRRSEAF
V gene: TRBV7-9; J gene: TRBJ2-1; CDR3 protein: ASSPLWFNEQF
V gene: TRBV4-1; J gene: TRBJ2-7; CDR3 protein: ASSQGLAGISYEQY
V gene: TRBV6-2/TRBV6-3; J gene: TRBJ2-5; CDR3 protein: ASSYFQETQY
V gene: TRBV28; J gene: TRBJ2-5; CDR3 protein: GLAGDLGQETQY
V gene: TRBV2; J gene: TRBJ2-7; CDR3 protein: ARQAPDYEQY
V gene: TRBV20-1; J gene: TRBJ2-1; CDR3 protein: SARDGSRGAYNEQF
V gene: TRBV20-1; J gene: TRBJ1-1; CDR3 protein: SARGVGGTEAF
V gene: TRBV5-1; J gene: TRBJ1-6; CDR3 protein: ASSPGGPNSPLH
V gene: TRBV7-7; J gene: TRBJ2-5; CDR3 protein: ASSPNTETQY
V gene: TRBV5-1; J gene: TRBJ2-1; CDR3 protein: ASSLVELRLGDNEQF
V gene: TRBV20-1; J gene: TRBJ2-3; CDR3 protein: SARVMREGYTDTQY
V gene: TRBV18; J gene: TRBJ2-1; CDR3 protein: ASSPPGLAGGREQF
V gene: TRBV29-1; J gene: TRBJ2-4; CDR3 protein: SVEPGDKNIQY
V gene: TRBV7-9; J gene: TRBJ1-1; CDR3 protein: ASSLGQVSEAF
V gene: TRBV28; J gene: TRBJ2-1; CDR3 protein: ASSFRLAGVGNEQF